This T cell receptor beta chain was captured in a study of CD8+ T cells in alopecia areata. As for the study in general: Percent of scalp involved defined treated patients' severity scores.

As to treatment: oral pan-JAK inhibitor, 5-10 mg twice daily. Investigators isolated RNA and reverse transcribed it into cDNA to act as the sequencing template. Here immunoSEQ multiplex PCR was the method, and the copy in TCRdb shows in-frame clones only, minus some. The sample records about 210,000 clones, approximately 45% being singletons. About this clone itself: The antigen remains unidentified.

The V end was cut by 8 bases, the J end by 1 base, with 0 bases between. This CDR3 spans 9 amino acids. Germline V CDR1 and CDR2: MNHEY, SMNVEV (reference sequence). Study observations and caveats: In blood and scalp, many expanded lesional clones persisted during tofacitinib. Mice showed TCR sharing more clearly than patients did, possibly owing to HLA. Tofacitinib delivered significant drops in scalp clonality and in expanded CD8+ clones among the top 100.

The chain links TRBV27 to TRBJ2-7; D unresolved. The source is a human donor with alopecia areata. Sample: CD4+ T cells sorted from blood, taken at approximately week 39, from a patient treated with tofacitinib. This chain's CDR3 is CASSYEQYF. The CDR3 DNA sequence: TGTGCCAGCTCCTACGAGCAGTACTTC.